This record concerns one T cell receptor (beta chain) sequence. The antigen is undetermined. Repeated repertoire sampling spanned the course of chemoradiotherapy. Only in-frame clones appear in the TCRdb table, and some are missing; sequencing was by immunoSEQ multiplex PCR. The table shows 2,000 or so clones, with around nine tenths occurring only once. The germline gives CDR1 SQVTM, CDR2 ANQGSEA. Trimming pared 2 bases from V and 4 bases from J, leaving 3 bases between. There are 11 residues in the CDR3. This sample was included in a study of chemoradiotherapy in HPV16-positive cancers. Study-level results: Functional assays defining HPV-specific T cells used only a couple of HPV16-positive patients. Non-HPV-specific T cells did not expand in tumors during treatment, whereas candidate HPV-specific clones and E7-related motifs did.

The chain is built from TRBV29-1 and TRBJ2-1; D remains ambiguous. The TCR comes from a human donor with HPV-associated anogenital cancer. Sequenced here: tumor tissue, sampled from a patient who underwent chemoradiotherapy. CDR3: CSVELYNEQFF. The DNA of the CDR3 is TGCAGCGTTGAATTGTACAATGAGCAGTTCTTC.